The T cell receptor beta chain described here comes from a study of blood T cell repertoires in COVID-19. Overall study context: Both acute and convalescent COVID-19 samples were obtained from the United States, Italy and Spain. PBMCs, B-cell-depleted T cells, or T cells provided the cDNA or gDNA that made up the material.

CDR1 and CDR2 (germline): LNHDA, SQIVND (reference sequence). The CDR3 contains 18 residues. V was pared by 8 bases and J by 0 bases, with 23 bases between. How the authors handled the data: Reference gene primers were amplified, and this amplification served to estimate nucleated cell counts. Libraries were prepared by immunoSEQ multiplex PCR; TCRdb keeps only in-frame clonotypes and omits some of them. Clone size and the V and J calls come from that table; the DNA yielded D and trimming. This table holds about 99,000 clones, 75% to 85% found once. The V gene is TRBV19, the J gene TRBJ1-5, with a weak D call TRBD1 (6 bases). The sample taken for sequencing was peripheral blood. This TCR was recovered from a man aged 55 to 70 with acute or convalescent COVID-19. The CDR3 is CASRQDSFIFYSNQPQHF. Here the CDR3 DNA reads TGTGCCAGTCGACAGGATTCCTTTATCTTCTATAGCAATCAGCCCCAGCATTTT.